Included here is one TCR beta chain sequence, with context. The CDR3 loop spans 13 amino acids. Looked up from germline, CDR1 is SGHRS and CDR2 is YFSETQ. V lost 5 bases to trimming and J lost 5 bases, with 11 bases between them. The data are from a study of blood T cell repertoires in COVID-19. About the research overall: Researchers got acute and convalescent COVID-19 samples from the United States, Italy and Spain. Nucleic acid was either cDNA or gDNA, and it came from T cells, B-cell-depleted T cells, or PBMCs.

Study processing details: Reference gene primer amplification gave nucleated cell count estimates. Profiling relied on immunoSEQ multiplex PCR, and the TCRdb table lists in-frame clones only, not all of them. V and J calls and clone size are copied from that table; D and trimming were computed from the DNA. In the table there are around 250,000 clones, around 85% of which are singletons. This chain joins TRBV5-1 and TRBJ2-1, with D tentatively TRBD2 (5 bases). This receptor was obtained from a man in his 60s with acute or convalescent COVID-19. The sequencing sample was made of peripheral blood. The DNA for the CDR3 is TGCGCCAGCAGTGTAGAGGGAAACAATGAGCAGTTCTTC. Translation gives CASSVEGNNEQFF.